The sequence of this T cell receptor (beta chain) was determined in a study of blood T cell repertoires in COVID-19. The V and J ends lost 3 bases and 10 bases respectively, with 15 bases between them. Germline V gene data show CDR1 as DFQATT and CDR2 as SNEGSKA (reference sequence). The CDR3 contains 12 residues. Seattle's enrolled individuals joined amid active infection and were then monitored longitudinally. This clone has a single count. TCRdb keeps only in-frame clones here, not all; method: immunoSEQ multiplex PCR. This repertoire shows roughly 180,000 clones, 79% found once; its top ten account for 8.1%.

The rearrangement joins TRBV20-1 to TRBJ1-1, with D uncertain. Material: peripheral blood. The receptor was isolated from a woman in her sixties with COVID-19, enrolled during active disease. As DNA, the CDR3 is TGCAGTGCTAGTGCCCCCAACACCCGAGCTTTCTTT. Translation gives CSASAPNTRAFF.